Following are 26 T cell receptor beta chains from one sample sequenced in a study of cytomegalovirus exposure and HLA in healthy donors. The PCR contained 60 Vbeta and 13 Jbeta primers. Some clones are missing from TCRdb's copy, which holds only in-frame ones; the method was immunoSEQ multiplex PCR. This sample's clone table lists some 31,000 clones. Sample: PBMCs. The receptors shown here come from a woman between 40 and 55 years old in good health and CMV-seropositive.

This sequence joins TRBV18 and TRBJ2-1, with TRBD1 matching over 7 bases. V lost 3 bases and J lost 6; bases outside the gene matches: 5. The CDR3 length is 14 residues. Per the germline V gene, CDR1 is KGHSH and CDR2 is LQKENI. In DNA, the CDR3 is TGTGCCAGCTCACCTCGAGACAGGGCCAATGAGCAGTTCTTC. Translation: CASSPRDRANEQFF.

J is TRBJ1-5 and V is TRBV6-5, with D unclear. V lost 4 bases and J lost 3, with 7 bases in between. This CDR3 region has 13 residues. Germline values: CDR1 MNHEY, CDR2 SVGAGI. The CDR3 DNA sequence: TGTGCCAGCAGTTTGAGTCTCAATCAGCCCCAGCATTTT. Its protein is CASSLSLNQPQHF.

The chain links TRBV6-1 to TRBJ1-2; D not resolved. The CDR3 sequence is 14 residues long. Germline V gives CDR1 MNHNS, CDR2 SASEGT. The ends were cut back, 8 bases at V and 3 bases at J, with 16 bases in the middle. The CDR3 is CASGGRPGDYGYTF. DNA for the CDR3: TGTGCCAGCGGAGGACGGCCCGGAGACTATGGCTACACCTTC.

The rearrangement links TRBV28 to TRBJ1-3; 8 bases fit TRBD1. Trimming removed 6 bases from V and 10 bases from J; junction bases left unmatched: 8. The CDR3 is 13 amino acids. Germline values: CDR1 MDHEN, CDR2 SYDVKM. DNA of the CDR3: TGTGCCAGCAGAGAAGGACAGGGAGGGACCATATATTTT. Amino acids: CASREGQGGTIYF.

The DNA of the CDR3 is TGTGCCTACTACCGGGACAGGGCACGGGGGGCCAACGTCCTGACTTTC. This sequence encodes CAYYRDRARGANVLTF. The chain recombines TRBV30 with TRBJ2-6; TRBD1 matches 9 bases. After removal of 7 bases from V and 4 bases from J, the junction contained 11 bases not matched to a gene. This CDR3 contains 16 residues. Germline CDR1 is GTSNPN and CDR2 is SVGIG (reference sequence).

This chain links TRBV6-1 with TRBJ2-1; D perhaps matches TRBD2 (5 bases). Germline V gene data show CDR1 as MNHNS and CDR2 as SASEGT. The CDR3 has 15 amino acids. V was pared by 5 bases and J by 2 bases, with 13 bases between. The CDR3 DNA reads TGTGCCAGCAGTAGGCTAGCTATACCCTACAATGAGCAGTTCTTC. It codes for CASSRLAIPYNEQFF.

The CDR3 loop is CASSLGSYTEAFF. In DNA, the CDR3 is TGTGCCAGCAGCTTAGGCAGTTACACTGAAGCTTTCTTT. The J gene is TRBJ1-1, the V gene TRBV7-3, with no clear D. Trimming removed 2 bases from V and 3 bases from J, with 7 bases in between. The germline V gene encodes CDR1 SGHTA and CDR2 FQGTGA. The CDR3 loop spans 13 amino acids.

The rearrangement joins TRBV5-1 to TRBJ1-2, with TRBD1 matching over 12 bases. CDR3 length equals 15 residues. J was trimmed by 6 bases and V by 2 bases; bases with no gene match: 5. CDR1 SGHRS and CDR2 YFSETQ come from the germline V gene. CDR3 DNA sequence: TGCGCCAGCAGCTTTGGGGGACAGGGGGCCGATGGCTACACCTTC. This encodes CASSFGGQGADGYTF.

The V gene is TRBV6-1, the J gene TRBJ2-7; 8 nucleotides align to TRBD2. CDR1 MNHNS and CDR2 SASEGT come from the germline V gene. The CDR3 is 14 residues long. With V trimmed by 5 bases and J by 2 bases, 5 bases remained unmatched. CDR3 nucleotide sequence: TGTGCCAGCAGTCCGGGGGGGACCCCCTACGAGCAGTACTTC. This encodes CASSPGGTPYEQYF.

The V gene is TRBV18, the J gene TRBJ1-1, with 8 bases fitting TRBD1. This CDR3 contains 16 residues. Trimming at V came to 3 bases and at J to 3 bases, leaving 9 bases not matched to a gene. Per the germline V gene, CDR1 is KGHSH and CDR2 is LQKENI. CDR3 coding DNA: TGTGCCAGCTCACCGAGGCAGGGGGCGGGAGACACTGAAGCTTTCTTT. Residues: CASSPRQGAGDTEAFF.

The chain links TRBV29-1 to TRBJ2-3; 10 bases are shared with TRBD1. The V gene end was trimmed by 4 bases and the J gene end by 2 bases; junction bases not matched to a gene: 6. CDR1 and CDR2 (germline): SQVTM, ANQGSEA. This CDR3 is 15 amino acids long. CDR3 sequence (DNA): TGCAGCGTTGTAGACGGGACAGGGGCCACAGATACGCAGTATTTT. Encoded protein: CSVVDGTGATDTQYF.

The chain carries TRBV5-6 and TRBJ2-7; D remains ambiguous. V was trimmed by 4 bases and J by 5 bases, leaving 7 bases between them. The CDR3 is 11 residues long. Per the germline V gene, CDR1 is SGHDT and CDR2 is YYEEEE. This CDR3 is CASSVQDEQYF. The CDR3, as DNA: TGTGCCAGCAGCGTGCAGGACGAGCAGTACTTC.

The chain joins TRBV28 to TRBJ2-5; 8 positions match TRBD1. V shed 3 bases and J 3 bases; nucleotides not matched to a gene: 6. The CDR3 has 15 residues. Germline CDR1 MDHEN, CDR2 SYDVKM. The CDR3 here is CASSFTDRAKETQYF. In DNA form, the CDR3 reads TGTGCCAGCAGTTTCACGGACAGGGCGAAAGAGACCCAGTACTTC.

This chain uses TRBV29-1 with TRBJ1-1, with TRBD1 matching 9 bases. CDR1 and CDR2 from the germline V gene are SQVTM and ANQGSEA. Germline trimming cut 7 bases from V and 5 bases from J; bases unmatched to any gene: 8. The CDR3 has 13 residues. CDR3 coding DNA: TGCAGCGGATGCGACAGGGGGAGGACTGAAGCTTTCTTT. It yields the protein CSGCDRGRTEAFF.

The CDR3 DNA is TGCGCCAGCTCTCATCCGGGAGCTTTTGGGGAGCTGTTTTTT. This translates into CASSHPGAFGELFF. The chain joins TRBV4-1 to TRBJ2-2; the D gene is possibly TRBD2 (6 bases). CDR1 and CDR2 from the germline V gene are MGHRA and YSYEKL. The V end was cut by 8 bases, the J end by 8 bases, with 18 bases between. The CDR3 has 14 amino acids.

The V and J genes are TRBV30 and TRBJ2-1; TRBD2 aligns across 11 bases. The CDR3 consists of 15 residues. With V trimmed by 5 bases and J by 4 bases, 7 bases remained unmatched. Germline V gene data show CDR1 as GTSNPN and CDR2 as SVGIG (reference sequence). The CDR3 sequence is CAWAPGLAEYNEQFF. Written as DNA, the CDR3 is TGTGCCTGGGCCCCGGGACTAGCGGAGTACAATGAGCAGTTCTTC.

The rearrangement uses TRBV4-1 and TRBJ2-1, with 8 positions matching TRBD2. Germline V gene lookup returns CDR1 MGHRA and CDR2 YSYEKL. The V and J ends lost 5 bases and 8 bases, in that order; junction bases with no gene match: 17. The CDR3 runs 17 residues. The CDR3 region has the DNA TGCGCCAGCAGCGGGTTAGCGGGAAAGGTAATCGGGGATGAGCAGTTCTTC. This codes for CASSGLAGKVIGDEQFF.

The CDR3 DNA follows: TGTGCCAGCAGCGGGGGGGCGGGAGCAGATACGCAGTATTTT. The encoded protein is CASSGGAGADTQYF. The chain has TRBV9 and TRBJ2-3, with D possibly matching TRBD2 (7 bases). The V and J ends lost 3 bases and 4 bases respectively, with 12 bases between them. The length of the CDR3 is 14 residues. Germline CDR1 SGDLS, CDR2 YYNGEE.

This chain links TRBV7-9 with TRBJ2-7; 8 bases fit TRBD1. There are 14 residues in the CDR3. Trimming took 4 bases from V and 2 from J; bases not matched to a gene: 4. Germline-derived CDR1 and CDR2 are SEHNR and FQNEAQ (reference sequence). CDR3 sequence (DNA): TGTGCCAGCAGCTCGGGACAGGTCACCTACGAGCAGTACTTC. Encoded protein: CASSSGQVTYEQYF.

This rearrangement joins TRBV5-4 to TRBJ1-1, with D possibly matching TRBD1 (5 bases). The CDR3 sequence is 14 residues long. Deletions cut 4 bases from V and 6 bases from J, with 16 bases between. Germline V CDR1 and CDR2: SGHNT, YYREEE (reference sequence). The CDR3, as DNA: TGTGCCAGCAGCCCCTCTGGGGGGGTGGCTGAAGCTTTCTTT. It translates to CASSPSGGVAEAFF.

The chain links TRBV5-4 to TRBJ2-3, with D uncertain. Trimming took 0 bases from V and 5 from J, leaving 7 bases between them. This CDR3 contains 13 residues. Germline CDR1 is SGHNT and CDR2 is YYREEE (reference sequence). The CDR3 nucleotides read TGTGCCAGCAGCTTGGATTCTAAAGATACGCAGTATTTT. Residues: CASSLDSKDTQYF. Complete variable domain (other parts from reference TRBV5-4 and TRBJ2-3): ETGVTQSPTHLIKTRGQQVTLRCSSQSGHNTVSWYQQALGQGPQFIFQYYREEENGRGNFPPRFSGLQFPNYSSELNVNALELDDSALYLCASSLDSKDTQYFGPGTRLTVL.

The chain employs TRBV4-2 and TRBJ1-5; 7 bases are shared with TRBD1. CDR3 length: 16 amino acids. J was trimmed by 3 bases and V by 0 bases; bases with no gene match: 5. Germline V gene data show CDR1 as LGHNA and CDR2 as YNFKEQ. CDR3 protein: CASSQDQTGVNQPQHF. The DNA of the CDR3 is TGTGCCAGCAGCCAAGATCAAACAGGGGTCAATCAGCCCCAGCATTTT.

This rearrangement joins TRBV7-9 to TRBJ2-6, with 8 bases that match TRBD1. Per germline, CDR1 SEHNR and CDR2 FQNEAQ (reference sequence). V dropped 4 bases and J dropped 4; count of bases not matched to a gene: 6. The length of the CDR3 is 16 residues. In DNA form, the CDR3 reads TGTGCCAGCAGCTCTAGACAGGGGTGGGGGGCCAACGTCCTGACTTTC. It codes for CASSSRQGWGANVLTF.

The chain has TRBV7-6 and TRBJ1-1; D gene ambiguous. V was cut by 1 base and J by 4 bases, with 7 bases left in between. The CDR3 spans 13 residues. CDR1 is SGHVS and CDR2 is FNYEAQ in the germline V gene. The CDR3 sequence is CASSLGYGTEAFF. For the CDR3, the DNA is TGTGCCAGCAGCTTAGGTTACGGCACTGAAGCTTTCTTT.

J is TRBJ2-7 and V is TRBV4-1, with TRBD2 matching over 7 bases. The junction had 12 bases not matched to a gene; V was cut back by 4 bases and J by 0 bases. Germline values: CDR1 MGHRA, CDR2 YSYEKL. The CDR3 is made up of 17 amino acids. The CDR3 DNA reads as TGCGCCAGCAGCCCTTGGGGCGGGGGTGAGGGCTCCTACGAGCAGTACTTC. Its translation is CASSPWGGGEGSYEQYF.

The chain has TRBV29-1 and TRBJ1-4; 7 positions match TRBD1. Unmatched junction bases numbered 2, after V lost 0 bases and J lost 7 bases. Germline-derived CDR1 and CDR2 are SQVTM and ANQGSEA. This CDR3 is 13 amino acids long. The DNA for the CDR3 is TGCAGCGTTGAAGAATCAGGGGGTGAAAAACTGTTTTTT. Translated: CSVEESGGEKLFF.